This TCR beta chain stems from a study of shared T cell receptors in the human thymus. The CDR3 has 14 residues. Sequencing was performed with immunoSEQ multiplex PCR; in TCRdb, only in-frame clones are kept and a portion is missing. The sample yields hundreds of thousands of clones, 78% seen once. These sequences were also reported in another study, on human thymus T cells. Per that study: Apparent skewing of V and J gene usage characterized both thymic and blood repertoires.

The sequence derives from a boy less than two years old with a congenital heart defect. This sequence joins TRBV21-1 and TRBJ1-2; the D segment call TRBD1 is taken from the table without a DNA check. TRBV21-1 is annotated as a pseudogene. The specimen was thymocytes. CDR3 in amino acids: CASSKDEGAGGYTF. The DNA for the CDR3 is TGTGCCAGCAGCAAAGACGAGGGGGCAGGTGGCTACACCTTC.